The present T cell receptor beta chain was sequenced within a study of CD8 T cells in Susac syndrome. There are 16 residues in the CDR3. Germline trimming cut 0 bases from V and 4 bases from J; bases unmatched to any gene: 5. CDR1 and CDR2 from the germline V gene are SGDLS and YYNGEE. Worth noting for this clonotype: Its antigen is unidentified.

Study-wide points: The CD4+ T cell repertoires in Susac syndrome were not clonally expanded.

It was negative isolation that provided the CD8+ and CD4+ T cells, whereas TEMRA cells were enriched by FACS. Reverse transcription used about 0.5 to 1 ug RNA and random hexamers. An immunoSEQ multiplex PCR generated amplified TCR beta CDR3 products spanning 54 Vbeta and 13 Jbeta. From the immunoSEQ multiplex PCR reads, TCRdb called clonotypes with MiXCR, one entry per CDR3 protein. Here the sample spans 170,000 or so distinct CDR3 sequences, 95% to 96% being singletons. The TCR was taken from a human donor with Susac syndrome. V gene TRBV9 combines with J gene TRBJ2-5; 11 bases align to TRBD2. Sequencing input: CD4+ T cells from PBMCs. CDR3 DNA sequence: TGTGCCAGCAGCGTAGGGGGACTAGCGGCCCCAGAGACCCAGTACTTC. This translates into CASSVGGLAAPETQYF.